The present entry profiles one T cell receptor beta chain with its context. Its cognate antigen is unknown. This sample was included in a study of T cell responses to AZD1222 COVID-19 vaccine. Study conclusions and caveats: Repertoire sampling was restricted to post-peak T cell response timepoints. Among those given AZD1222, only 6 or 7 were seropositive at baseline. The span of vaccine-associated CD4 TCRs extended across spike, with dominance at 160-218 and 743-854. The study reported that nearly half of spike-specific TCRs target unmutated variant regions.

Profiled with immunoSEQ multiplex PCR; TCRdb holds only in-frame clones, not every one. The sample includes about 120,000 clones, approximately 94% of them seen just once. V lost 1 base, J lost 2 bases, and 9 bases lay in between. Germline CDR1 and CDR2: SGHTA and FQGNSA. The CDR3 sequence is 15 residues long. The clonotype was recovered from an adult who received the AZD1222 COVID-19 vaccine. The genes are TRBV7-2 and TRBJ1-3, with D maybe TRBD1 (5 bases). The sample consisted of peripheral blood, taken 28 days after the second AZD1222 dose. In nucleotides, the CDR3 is TGTGCCAGCAGCTTAGTAGGCAGGGCTGGAAACACCATATATTTT. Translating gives CASSLVGRAGNTIYF.